The 17 T cell receptor beta chains below all came from one sample that was sequenced in a study of blood T cell repertoires in COVID-19. Sequenced by immunoSEQ multiplex PCR; TCRdb stores in-frame clones only, minus some. The top ten hold around 1% of the sample, which has about 370,000 clones, approximately 92% seen once. The sequenced sample consisted of PBMCs or T cells enriched from blood (not recorded which). The origin of the receptors is a man in his late teens or twenties who had recovered from COVID-19.

This clone was counted a single time. The genes are TRBV3-1 (or the pseudogene TRBV3-2) and TRBJ1-2; D is possibly TRBD1 (6 bases). V lost 0 bases, J lost 4 bases, and 18 bases lay in between. Germline CDR1 LGHDT, CDR2 YNNKEL (reference sequence). The CDR3 is 17 amino acids. In DNA form, the CDR3 reads TGTGCCAGCAGCCAAGATGGGTCGGCAGGGGCCCTCTATGGCTACACCTTC. It is translated as CASSQDGSAGALYGYTF.

V is TRBV9 and J is TRBJ2-1, with D perhaps matching TRBD2 (5 bases). V lost 4 bases to trimming and J lost 10 bases, with 15 bases between them. The V gene's germline CDR1 is SGDLS and CDR2 YYNGEE. The CDR3 extends over 13 amino acids. CDR3 coding DNA: TGTGCCAGCAGCCTATTACCCGGCGGGGAGCAGTTCTTC. The encoded protein is CASSLLPGGEQFF. The whole variable domain, filled in from reference TRBV9 and TRBJ2-1, reads DSGVTQTPKHLITATGQRVTLRCSPRSGDLSVYWYQQSLDQGLQFLIQYYNGEERAKGNILERFSAQQFPDLHSELNLSSLELGDSALYFCASSLLPGGEQFFGPGTRLTVL.

The DNA for the CDR3 is TGTGCCAGCAGTTCGATGCGACAGCCCTATGGCTACACCTTC. Amino acids: CASSSMRQPYGYTF. The genes are TRBV28 and TRBJ1-2, with a weak D call TRBD1 (5 bases). This CDR3 is 14 amino acids long. The germline CDR1 and CDR2 sequences are MDHEN and SYDVKM. V was trimmed by 4 bases and J by 4 bases, leaving 13 bases between them.

The J gene is TRBJ2-5, the V gene TRBV28; 9 nucleotides align to TRBD1. Germline-derived CDR1 and CDR2 are MDHEN and SYDVKM. V dropped 6 bases and J dropped 1; count of bases not matched to a gene: 15. The CDR3 extends over 18 amino acids. For the CDR3, the DNA is TGTGCCAGCAGGGGGGTTATCGGACAGGGGAATTTCCAAGAGACCCAGTACTTC. Residues: CASRGVIGQGNFQETQYF. The complete variable domain, with remaining parts taken from reference TRBV28 and TRBJ2-5, reads DVKVTQSSRYLVKRTGEKVFLECVQDMDHENMFWYRQDPGLGLRLIYFSYDVKMKEKGDIPEGYSVSREKKERFSLILESASTNQTSMYLCASRGVIGQGNFQETQYFGPGTRLLVL.

This clone was observed a handful of times. J is TRBJ1-2 and V is TRBV2, with a tentative D call TRBD1 (6 bases). This CDR3 comprises 15 residues. Per the germline V gene, CDR1 is SNHLY and CDR2 is FYNNEI. Trimming took 7 bases from V and 5 from J, leaving 20 bases between them. This CDR3 reads CASNPGAGRGYGYTF. The CDR3 DNA is TGTGCCAGCAATCCCGGTGCAGGCAGGGGTTATGGCTACACCTTC.

V is TRBV6-5 and J is TRBJ2-7; the D gene is possibly TRBD1 (6 bases). Germline CDR1 is MNHEY and CDR2 is SVGAGI. The CDR3 contains 15 residues. Trimming took 6 bases from V and 2 from J, leaving 17 bases between them. The CDR3 DNA sequence: TGTGCCAGCAGGCTAGAACAGGGAGACACCTACGAGCAGTACTTC. Amino acid sequence: CASRLEQGDTYEQYF.

The chain carries TRBV2 and TRBJ2-7; tentative D call: TRBD2 (6 bases). The germline gives CDR1 SNHLY, CDR2 FYNNEI. V gave up 6 bases and J gave up 2 bases, with 17 bases separating them. The CDR3 length is 15 residues. In nucleotides, the CDR3 is TGTGCCAGCAGCGATAACGTGGGGGGACCCTACGAGCAGTACTTC. As protein: CASSDNVGGPYEQYF.

This chain connects TRBV7-8 to TRBJ1-4, with D possibly being TRBD1 (5 bases). Trimming took off 5 bases at V and 3 bases at J, with 13 bases between the two ends. Germline CDR1 and CDR2: SGHVS and FQNEAQ. The CDR3 consists of 15 residues. The CDR3 protein is CASSIQDLPNEKLFF. The CDR3 DNA reads TGTGCCAGCAGCATACAGGACCTCCCTAATGAAAAACTGTTTTTT.

The chain couples TRBV10-3 to TRBJ1-6, with 8 bases matching TRBD1. This CDR3 has 16 residues. Germline CDR1 and CDR2: ENHRY and SYGVKD. V lost 5 bases and J lost 4; bases outside the gene matches: 7. For the CDR3, the DNA is TGTGCCATCAGTATTCAGGGGGCCCAGTATAATTCACCCCTCCACTTT. This translates into CAISIQGAQYNSPLHF.

This chain uses TRBV10-3 with TRBJ2-1; 12 nucleotides align to TRBD2. With 6 bases clipped from V and 7 bases from J, the junction kept 16 bases outside the gene matches. From germline, CDR1 is ENHRY and CDR2 SYGVKD. This CDR3 comprises 18 residues. CDR3 sequence reads: CAISGRTRTSGVHNEQFF. DNA for the CDR3: TGTGCCATCAGCGGAAGGACTCGGACTAGCGGGGTTCATAATGAGCAGTTCTTC.

The count of this clone is one. In nucleotides, the CDR3 is TGCGCCAGTCGGGACACCAACACTGAAGCTTTCTTT. Residues: CASRDTNTEAFF. The chain combines TRBV5-1 with TRBJ1-1; possible D gene TRBD1, 6 bases. The CDR3 length is 12 residues. The V gene's germline CDR1 is SGHRS and CDR2 YFSETQ. Trimming removed 8 bases from V and 2 bases from J, with 10 bases in between.

This chain joins TRBV24-1 and TRBJ2-3, with D unresolved. The CDR3 is 12 amino acids. The V and J ends lost 4 bases and 6 bases respectively, with 7 bases between them. Germline CDR1 is KGHDR and CDR2 is SFDVKD. CDR3 sequence reads: CATSEDTDTQYF. The DNA of the CDR3 is TGTGCCACCAGTGAAGACACGGATACGCAGTATTTT.

V is TRBV24-1 and J is TRBJ1-2; D remains unclear. The ends were cut back, 3 bases at V and 4 bases at J, with 11 bases in the middle. The CDR3 runs to 14 residues. The germline V gene encodes CDR1 KGHDR and CDR2 SFDVKD. The CDR3 region has the DNA TGTGCCACCAGTGATCCGGTTATGGTCTATGGCTACACCTTC. Encoded protein: CATSDPVMVYGYTF.

The V call is TRBV19, the J call TRBJ1-5, with TRBD1 matching 9 bases. This CDR3 comprises 15 residues. The germline gives CDR1 LNHDA, CDR2 SQIVND (reference sequence). Germline trimming cut 8 bases from V and 6 bases from J; bases unmatched to any gene: 11. Here the CDR3 DNA reads TGTGCCAGTTCTACCGGGACAGGGCTTGGTCAGCCCCAGCATTTT. It codes for CASSTGTGLGQPQHF.

The V and J genes are TRBV6-5 and TRBJ2-1, with 13 bases that match TRBD2. The CDR3 covers 15 residues. The V segment lost 8 bases and the J segment 15 bases; nucleotides outside the gene matches: 16. Germline-derived CDR1 and CDR2 are MNHEY and SVGAGI. In DNA form, the CDR3 reads TGTGCCAGCCTTCCAGGGACTAGCGGGGCCGGGCGTCGGTTCTTC. Amino acids: CASLPGTSGAGRRFF.

The chain recombines TRBV6-5 with TRBJ2-1; 11 positions agree with TRBD2. CDR1 MNHEY and CDR2 SVGAGI come from the germline V gene. The trim removed 2 bases at V and 9 bases at J, leaving 6 bases unmatched. This CDR3 region has 15 residues. This CDR3 reads CASSYGTSGRAEQFF. The CDR3 nucleotides are TGTGCCAGCAGTTACGGGACTAGCGGAAGGGCTGAGCAGTTCTTC.

The CDR3 coding sequence is TGTGCCAGCAGCTTGGACAGTACCCGCACAGATACGCAGTATTTT. It codes for CASSLDSTRTDTQYF. The V call is TRBV5-8, the J call TRBJ2-3, with D uncertain. CDR3 length: 15 residues. CDR1 SGHTS and CDR2 YDEGEE come from the germline V gene. Deletions cut 0 bases from V and 1 base from J, with 9 bases between.